This record concerns one T cell receptor beta chain sequence. The method was immunoSEQ multiplex PCR; TCRdb's version includes in-frame clones alone and lacks a portion of them. The sample lists roughly 120,000 clones, 70% to 90% seen once, with under 3.5% in the top ten. This sample is part of a study of T cell responses to AZD1222 COVID-19 vaccine. The germline V gene encodes CDR1 MNHEY and CDR2 SVGEGT. The V end was cut by 2 bases, the J end by 1 base, with 6 bases between. The CDR3 totals 14 residues. The gene calls are TRBV6-2 or TRBV6-3 and TRBJ1-5; tentatively, D is TRBD1 (5 bases). This receptor was taken from an adult in good health. Specimen: peripheral blood, collected on day 0 of AZD1222 vaccination. This CDR3 is CASSYEGSNQPQHF. CDR3 sequence (DNA): TGTGCCAGCAGTTACGAGGGGAGCAATCAGCCCCAGCATTTT.